This is a list of T cell receptor beta chains from one sample in a study of T cell responses to AZD1222 COVID-19 vaccine. Measured with immunoSEQ multiplex PCR; TCRdb has only the in-frame clones, and not every one. Of 150,000 to 200,000 clones in the sample, more than 75% were seen once. The specimen comprised peripheral blood, sampled on day 0 of MenACWY control vaccination. Receptors originate from an adult in good health. Each CDR3 is given with its conserved first and last residue. D genes are given only for firm matches. For some rows the clone size is stated as once, few or many, or as a class when expanded; others skip it.

clone_size: NA
d_call: NA
v_call: TRBV18
j_call: TRBJ2-2
cdr3_nt: TGTGCCAGCTCACCGCTGACCGGGGAGCTGTTTTTT
cdr3_aa: CASSPLTGELFF

clone_size: NA
d_call: TRBD2
v_call: TRBV11-2
j_call: TRBJ2-7
cdr3_nt: TGTGCCAGCAGCTTGGCCCGGCTAGCGGGCTACGAGCAGTACTTC
cdr3_aa: CASSLARLAGYEQYF

clone_size: NA
d_call: NA
v_call: TRBV3-1/TRBV3-2
j_call: TRBJ2-7
cdr3_nt: TGTGCCAGCAGCCCCCGGGACAGGGGTCTAGCGGGAGCCGGCGAGCAGTACTTC
cdr3_aa: CASSPRDRGLAGAGEQYF

clone_size: NA
d_call: TRBD1
v_call: TRBV9
j_call: TRBJ1-3
cdr3_nt: TGTGCCAGCAGCACGGGACAGGGTACTGGAAACACCATATATTTT
cdr3_aa: CASSTGQGTGNTIYF

clone_size: once
d_call: NA
v_call: TRBV2
j_call: TRBJ2-5
cdr3_nt: TGTGCCAGCAGTATAGAGGTTGGAGAGACCCAGTACTTC
cdr3_aa: CASSIEVGETQYF

clone_size: NA
d_call: NA
v_call: TRBV30
j_call: TRBJ1-1
cdr3_nt: TGTGCCTGGAGTGTACAGGGTGACACTGAAGCTTTCTTT
cdr3_aa: CAWSVQGDTEAFF

clone_size: NA
d_call: TRBD1
v_call: TRBV7-9
j_call: TRBJ2-5
cdr3_nt: TGTGCCAGCAGCTCCAGGGACAGGCGAAACCAAGAGACCCAGTACTTC
cdr3_aa: CASSSRDRRNQETQYF

clone_size: NA
d_call: TRBD2
v_call: TRBV12-5
j_call: TRBJ2-2
cdr3_nt: TGTGCTAGTGGTTTCGGTAGCGGGAGAACCGGGGAGCTGTTTTTT
cdr3_aa: CASGFGSGRTGELFF

clone_size: NA
d_call: TRBD1
v_call: TRBV6-2/TRBV6-3
j_call: TRBJ2-2
cdr3_nt: TGTGCCAGCAGCGAACCCGGGACAGGGGGCACCACCGGGGAGCTGTTTTTT
cdr3_aa: CASSEPGTGGTTGELFF

clone_size: NA
d_call: NA
v_call: TRBV12-3/TRBV12-4
j_call: TRBJ2-7
cdr3_nt: TGTGCCAGCAGTTACCGCACCTACGAGCAGTACTTC
cdr3_aa: CASSYRTYEQYF

clone_size: NA
d_call: TRBD1
v_call: TRBV10-3
j_call: TRBJ1-1
cdr3_nt: TGTGCCATCAGTGAGGGGCCGAACAGGGGTCACACTGAAGCTTTCTTT
cdr3_aa: CAISEGPNRGHTEAFF

clone_size: NA
d_call: NA
v_call: TRBV19
j_call: TRBJ2-5
cdr3_nt: TGTGCCAGTAGTAAGACCGGGACACAACAAGAGACCCAGTACTTC
cdr3_aa: CASSKTGTQQETQYF

clone_size: NA
d_call: TRBD2
v_call: TRBV4-3
j_call: TRBJ2-1
cdr3_nt: TGCGCCAGCAGCCAACGAGCGGGGGGTGGGAATGAGCAGTTCTTC
cdr3_aa: CASSQRAGGGNEQFF

clone_size: NA
d_call: NA
v_call: TRBV19
j_call: TRBJ1-1
cdr3_nt: TGTGCCAGTATGGCGACTCCAAAGGTGAACACTGAAGCTTTCTTT
cdr3_aa: CASMATPKVNTEAFF

clone_size: few
d_call: NA
v_call: TRBV19
j_call: TRBJ2-2
cdr3_nt: TGTGCCAGTTGGTGGTCCGGGGAGCTGTTTTTT
cdr3_aa: CASWWSGELFF

clone_size: few
d_call: NA
v_call: TRBV12-3/TRBV12-4
j_call: TRBJ2-1
cdr3_nt: TGCACCAGCGGGTTGAACTACAATGAGCAGTTCTTC
cdr3_aa: CTSGLNYNEQFF

clone_size: NA
d_call: NA
v_call: TRBV6-5
j_call: TRBJ1-3
cdr3_nt: TGTGCCAGCAGTTACGGAGGACCTGGAAACACCATATATTTT
cdr3_aa: CASSYGGPGNTIYF